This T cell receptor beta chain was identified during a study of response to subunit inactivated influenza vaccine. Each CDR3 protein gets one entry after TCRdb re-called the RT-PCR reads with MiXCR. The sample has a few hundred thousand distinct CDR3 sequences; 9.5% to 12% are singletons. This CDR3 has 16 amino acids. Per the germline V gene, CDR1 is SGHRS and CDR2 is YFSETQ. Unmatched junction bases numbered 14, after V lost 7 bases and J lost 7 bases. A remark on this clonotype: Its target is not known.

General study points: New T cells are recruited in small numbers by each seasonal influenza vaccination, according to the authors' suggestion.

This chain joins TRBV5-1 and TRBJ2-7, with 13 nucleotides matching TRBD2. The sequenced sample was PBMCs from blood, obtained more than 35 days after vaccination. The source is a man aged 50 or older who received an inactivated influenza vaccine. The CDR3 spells CASRTHDRGLAGEQYF. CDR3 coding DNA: TGCGCCAGCCGAACTCACGACAGGGGACTAGCGGGAGAGCAGTACTTC.